This TCR beta chain was recovered during a study of T cell changes during pregnancy in multiple sclerosis. Germline CDR1 reads SGHVS; CDR2 reads FNYEAQ. The CDR3 contains 14 residues. V gave up 1 base and J gave up 10 bases, with 16 bases separating them. Produced via immunoSEQ multiplex PCR; TCRdb's table is partial and in-frame only. This sample yields approximately 34,000 clones, of which 90% are seen a single time; approximately 11% belongs to the top ten. The V call is TRBV7-6, the J call TRBJ1-2; D unclear. The sequence was obtained from a female donor with multiple sclerosis, enrolled in a pregnancy study. Sequencing was performed on CD8+ T cells from peripheral blood mononuclear cells, taken before pregnancy. The CDR3 here is CASSLEVEGVLYTF. The CDR3 DNA reads TGTGCCAGCAGCTTAGAAGTTGAGGGTGTACTCTACACCTTC.